Each of the 11 T cell receptor beta chains below was sequenced from the same sample in a study of human T cells and chemical hapten exposure. As for time point: patch test 2, 6 weeks after DPC sensitization. Treatment in this sample: therapeutic diphenylcyclopropenone sensitization with weekly scalp DPC. TCRdb itself ran the RACE reads through MiXCR, one entry per CDR3 protein. The sample contains tens of thousands of distinct CDR3 sequences, about 9.4% of which appear only once. The source was whole blood, collected in connection with sensitization to the hapten diphenylcyclopropenone (DPC). The receptor source for this set is a young woman with alopecia areata. Some clones in this sample may be carry-over from other donors' samples.

This clonotype has ten or more counts. The genes are TRBV28 and TRBJ2-7, with D unclear. From germline, CDR1 is MDHEN and CDR2 SYDVKM. V gave up 10 bases and J gave up 4 bases, with 14 bases separating them. CDR3 length: 12 residues. The CDR3 nucleotides are TGTGCCACCCAGACGAGCCTATACGAGCAGTACTTC. It yields the protein CATQTSLYEQYF.

This clonotype was counted ten times or more. The chain combines TRBV29-1 with TRBJ2-6; no clear D. CDR3 size: 12 residues. The V end was cut by 7 bases, the J end by 0 bases, with 4 bases between. Germline CDR1 SQVTM, CDR2 ANQGSEA. DNA for the CDR3: TGCAGCGCGTACTCTGGGGCCAACGTCCTGACTTTC. This translates into CSAYSGANVLTF.

Ten or more counts support this clonotype. The chain has TRBV9 and TRBJ2-3, with TRBD2 as a possible D gene (5 bases). CDR1 and CDR2 from the germline V gene are SGDLS and YYNGEE. The V end was cut by 8 bases, the J end by 4 bases, with 11 bases between. This CDR3 is 12 amino acids long. In DNA, the CDR3 is TGTGCCAGTGGTGGGAGCCCAGATACGCAGTATTTT. Translating gives CASGGSPDTQYF.

This clonotype was detected a few times. V gene TRBV15 combines with J gene TRBJ1-1; no firm D call. Germline assignment: CDR1 LNHNV and CDR2 YYDKDF (reference sequence). V was trimmed by 5 bases and J by 0 bases, leaving 10 bases between them. The CDR3 runs 14 residues. The CDR3 DNA follows: TGTGCCACCAGCTCATGGAGAATGAACACTGAAGCTTTCTTT. Its protein product is CATSSWRMNTEAFF.

There are a few counts of this clonotype. The V call is TRBV20-1, the J call TRBJ2-7, with D tentatively TRBD1 or TRBD2 (7 bases each). The germline CDR1 and CDR2 sequences are DFQATT and SNEGSKA (reference sequence). The CDR3 has 16 residues. V was pared by 6 bases and J by 9 bases, with 30 bases between. CDR3 amino acids: CSARDRKRDNAQGQYF. The CDR3 coding sequence is TGCAGTGCCCGGGACAGAAAGCGGGATAACGCCCAAGGGCAGTACTTC.

This clonotype was observed at least ten times. V is TRBV6-5 and J is TRBJ2-5; D might be TRBD1 (6 bases). Germline assignment: CDR1 MNHEY and CDR2 SVGAGI. V shed 0 bases and J shed 7 bases, with 15 bases lying between them. The CDR3 covers 15 residues. As DNA, the CDR3 is TGTGCCAGCAGTTACTCGGGGGCCCAATTAGGGACCCAGTACTTC. It is translated as CASSYSGAQLGTQYF.

The chain couples TRBV7-2 to TRBJ2-6; perhaps TRBD2 as D (5 bases). There are 16 residues in the CDR3. The germline V gene encodes CDR1 SGHTA and CDR2 FQGNSA. V was cut by 3 bases and J by 0 bases, with 9 bases left in between. The CDR3 nucleotides read TGTGCCAGCAGCTTTGGAGAGGGCTCTGGGGCCAACGTCCTGACTTTC. As protein: CASSFGEGSGANVLTF.

This clonotype was seen ten or more times. J is TRBJ2-1 and V is TRBV2; 7 bases align to TRBD1. Germline lookup yields CDR1 SNHLY and CDR2 FYNNEI. The CDR3 totals 14 residues. Trimming cost V 0 bases and J 10 bases; bases outside gene matches: 6. The CDR3 sequence is CASSEAEDRAEQFF. CDR3 DNA: TGTGCCAGCAGTGAAGCAGAAGACAGGGCCGAGCAGTTCTTC.

The chain links TRBV12-3 or TRBV12-4 to TRBJ1-6; no firm D call. Trimming stripped 1 base from V and 0 bases from J, with 4 bases between. The CDR3 runs to 15 residues. CDR3 nucleotide sequence: TGTGCCAGCAGTTTAGACGGCTCCTATAATTCACCCCTCCACTTT. It specifies CASSLDGSYNSPLHF.

In this sample, this clonotype turned up a few times. The chain couples TRBV6-2 or TRBV6-3 to TRBJ1-1; a possible D gene is TRBD1 (5 bases). The CDR3 length is 13 residues. The V end lost 3 bases, the J end lost 10 bases, and 15 bases lay between the germline ends. CDR1 MNHEY and CDR2 SVGEGT come from the germline V gene. In DNA form, the CDR3 reads TGTGCCAGCAGTTATGTACAGGCCGTCGGAGCTTTCTTT. Encoded protein: CASSYVQAVGAFF.

At least ten counts were recorded for this clonotype. The genes are TRBV28 and TRBJ1-4; no clear D gene. The V end was cut by 6 bases, the J end by 4 bases, with 3 bases between. The CDR3 totals 11 residues. Germline CDR1 MDHEN, CDR2 SYDVKM. CDR3 nucleotides: TGTGCCAGCAGGTATAATGAAAAACTGTTTTTT. This codes for CASRYNEKLFF.